A single sample is the source of the 5 T cell receptor beta chains below, sequenced in a study of shared clonotypes between healthy human individuals. Profiled with immunoSEQ multiplex PCR; TCRdb holds only in-frame clones, not every one. Among around 690,000 clones listed, roughly 91% were seen once. Sequences were obtained from memory CD8+ T cells from PBMCs. Subset indicated: CD45RO+ cells pooled with CCR7-negative TemRA cells. These receptors came from a man younger than 35 in good health. Some clones in this sample may be carry-over from other donors' samples.

V and J are TRBV28 and TRBJ2-1, with 9 nucleotides matching TRBD1. This CDR3 is built from 14 residues. With V trimmed by 6 bases and J by 8 bases, 8 bases remained unmatched. Germline V gene data show CDR1 as MDHEN and CDR2 as SYDVKM. CDR3 region: CASRITGGRDEQFF. CDR3 nucleotides: TGTGCCAGCAGGATTACAGGGGGCAGAGATGAGCAGTTCTTC.

V gene TRBV7-6 combines with J gene TRBJ2-7; possible D gene TRBD1, 5 bases. CDR1 is SGHVS, CDR2 FNYEAQ, per germline. Between the trimmed V and J ends, which lost 4 bases and 5 bases, there was a span of 12 bases. The CDR3 is made up of 13 amino acids. The CDR3 bases are TGTGCCAGCAGCTCGCTTCTCAGGGACGAGCAGTACTTC. Protein product: CASSSLLRDEQYF.

This chain connects TRBV4-3 to TRBJ2-7, with 11 bases that match TRBD2. V lost 2 bases to trimming and J lost 4 bases; unmatched junction nucleotides: 7. In germline, CDR1 is LGHNA, CDR2 YSLEER. This CDR3 is built from 16 residues. The CDR3: CASSQRHLAGGYEQYF. CDR3 DNA sequence: TGCGCCAGCAGCCAAAGGCACCTAGCGGGAGGATACGAGCAGTACTTC.

The V call is TRBV6-1, the J call TRBJ2-7; no definite D call. The CDR3 contains 12 residues. Trimming left V 6 bases short and J 2 bases short, with 8 bases between. CDR1 and CDR2 from the germline V gene are MNHNS and SASEGT. The DNA of the CDR3 is TGTGCCAGCAGACCGACAACCTACGAGCAGTACTTC. Translating it yields CASRPTTYEQYF.

The DNA for the CDR3 is TGCGCCAGCAGCCAAGGTTCAGGGGTATACAATGAGCAGTTCTTC. Amino acids: CASSQGSGVYNEQFF. The rearrangement uses TRBV4-3 and TRBJ2-1; D possibly corresponds to TRBD1 (6 bases). Germline V gives CDR1 LGHNA, CDR2 YSLEER. With 1 base removed from V and 4 bases from J, the gap between germline ends came to 11 bases. The CDR3 is 15 amino acids.